The T cell receptor beta chain under discussion was sequenced for a study of control samples from healthy donors and cancer patients. Here immunoSEQ multiplex PCR was the method, and the copy in TCRdb shows in-frame clones only, minus some. The sample shows around 71,000 clones, more than 75% of them seen only once. This CDR3 comprises 13 residues. The germline CDR1 and CDR2 sequences are ENHRY and SYGVKD. Unmatched junction bases numbered 6, after V lost 8 bases and J lost 5 bases. The TCR was taken from a woman in her fifties or sixties with head and neck cancer. The sequencing sample was made of PBMCs. This chain uses TRBV10-3 with TRBJ2-1; 7 nucleotides agree with TRBD1. The CDR3 is CAIGTGEHNEQFF. The CDR3 region has the DNA TGTGCCATCGGCACAGGGGAACACAATGAGCAGTTCTTC.